This T cell receptor beta chain emerged from a study of sequential checkpoint blockade in melanoma. The wider study: Patients were randomized 1:1 to nivolumab-then-ipilimumab or ipilimumab-then-nivolumab first-line. Maintenance nivolumab came after either treatment sequence.

The data were produced by immunoSEQ multiplex PCR, yet TCRdb's version contains in-frame clones alone and is incomplete. The data show fewer than 40,000 clones, over 75% seen once. V lost 4 bases, J lost 0 bases, and 15 bases lay in between. This CDR3 contains 17 residues. Germline-derived CDR1 and CDR2 are LNHDA and SQIVND (reference sequence). Treatment specified: randomized to nivolumab then ipilimumab (arm A) or the reverse (arm B). No patient had prior DNA-damaging chemotherapy. From thawed PBMCs, live CD3+CD8+ cells negative for CD19 and CD56 were sorted. This TCR derives from a human donor with melanoma. The chain has TRBV19 and TRBJ2-2, with D hard to call. Sequencing used CD8+ T cells sorted from blood (inferred from file names), obtained from a patient given nivolumab and ipilimumab in sequence. CDR3 nucleotides: TGTGCCAGTAGTAGAGGTTCGAGGTTCGCGAACACCGGGGAGCTGTTTTTT. It encodes CASSRGSRFANTGELFF.